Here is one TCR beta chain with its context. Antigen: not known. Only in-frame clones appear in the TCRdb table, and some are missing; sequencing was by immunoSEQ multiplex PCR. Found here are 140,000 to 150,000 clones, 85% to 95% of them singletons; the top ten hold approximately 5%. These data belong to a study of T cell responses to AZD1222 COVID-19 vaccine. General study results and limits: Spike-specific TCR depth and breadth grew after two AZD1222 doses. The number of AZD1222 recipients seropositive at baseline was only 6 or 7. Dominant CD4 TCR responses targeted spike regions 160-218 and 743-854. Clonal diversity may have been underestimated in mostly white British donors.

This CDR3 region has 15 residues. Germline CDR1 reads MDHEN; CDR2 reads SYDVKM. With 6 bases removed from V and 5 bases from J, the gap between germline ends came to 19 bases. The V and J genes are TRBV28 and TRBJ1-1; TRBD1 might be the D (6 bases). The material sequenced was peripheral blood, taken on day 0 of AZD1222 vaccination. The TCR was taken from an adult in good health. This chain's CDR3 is CASSTEDRRGTEAFF. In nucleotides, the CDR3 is TGTGCCAGCAGCACGGAAGACAGGCGGGGGACTGAAGCTTTCTTT.